A few counts support the clone carrying this T cell receptor beta chain. Deletions cut 2 bases from V and 3 bases from J, with 17 bases between. The germline V gene has CDR1 SEHNR and CDR2 FQNEAQ (reference sequence). This CDR3 is 16 amino acids long. The sample belongs to a study of sequential checkpoint blockade in melanoma. Study summary: Arm A got nivolumab then ipilimumab; arm B the reverse, 1:1. After both sequences, patients received maintenance nivolumab.

Libraries were prepared by immunoSEQ multiplex PCR; TCRdb keeps only in-frame clonotypes and omits some of them. The data show roughly 6,500 clones, less than 50% seen once. Treatment meaning: randomized to nivolumab then ipilimumab (arm A) or the reverse (arm B). Patients had received no earlier DNA-damaging chemotherapy. From thawed PBMCs, live CD3+CD8+ cells negative for CD19 and CD56 were sorted. The receptor comes from a human patient with melanoma. Some clones in this sample may be carry-over from other donors' samples. This chain links TRBV7-9 with TRBJ2-7; maybe TRBD1 (5 bases). Here the sequenced sample was CD8+ T cells sorted from blood (inferred from file names), taken from a patient given nivolumab and ipilimumab in sequence. Here the CDR3 DNA reads TGTGCCAGCAGCTTACGGACAACTAACCGACACTACGAGCAGTACTTC. Translation gives CASSLRTTNRHYEQYF.